These 5 T cell receptor beta chains originate from one sample sequenced in a study of cytotoxic CD8 clonotypes in ibrutinib-treated CLL. This table comes from immunoSEQ multiplex PCR, and its TCRdb copy is limited to in-frame clones, with some not included. The sample has around 310,000 clones; 70% to 80% are singletons. Here the sequenced sample was PBMCs, taken before ibrutinib treatment. Receptor source: a human donor with chronic lymphocytic leukemia.

This rearrangement joins TRBV19 to TRBJ2-1; D not certain. Looked up from germline, CDR1 is LNHDA and CDR2 is SQIVND (reference sequence). CDR3 length: 14 amino acids. The V end lost 1 base, the J end lost 0 bases, and 4 bases lay between the germline ends. The CDR3 region is CASSIASSYNEQFF. The CDR3 bases are TGTGCCAGTAGTATAGCTAGCTCCTACAATGAGCAGTTCTTC.

The gene calls are TRBV5-1 and TRBJ1-1; D gene unclear. Trimming shortened V by 2 bases and J by 1 base, and 12 bases separated the two germline ends. Per the germline V gene, CDR1 is SGHRS and CDR2 is YFSETQ. The CDR3 loop spans 15 amino acids. This CDR3 reads CASSFSVQPNTEAFF. CDR3 bases: TGCGCCAGCAGCTTCTCCGTGCAGCCGAACACTGAAGCTTTCTTT. Full variable domain (missing parts from reference TRBV5-1 and TRBJ1-1): KAGVTQTPRYLIKTRGQQVTLSCSPISGHRSVSWYQQTPGQGLQFLFEYFSETQRNKGNFPGRFSGRQFSNSRSEMNVSTLELGDSALYLCASSFSVQPNTEAFFGQGTRLTVV.

The chain employs TRBV4-1 and TRBJ2-7; D could derive from TRBD1 or TRBD2 (5 bases each). Germline V CDR1 and CDR2: MGHRA, YSYEKL. The CDR3 is 15 amino acids. V was cut by 3 bases and J by 2 bases, with 14 bases left in between. Here the CDR3 DNA reads TGCGCCAGCAGCCAGGAGACCGGGGCCGCCTACGAGCAGTACTTC. This codes for CASSQETGAAYEQYF.

V and J are TRBV4-3 and TRBJ2-7; D is unresolved. CDR3 length: 14 amino acids. Germline assignment: CDR1 LGHNA and CDR2 YSLEER. Trimming left V 4 bases short and J 1 base short, with 11 bases between. The CDR3 nucleotides read TGCGCCAGCAGCCCAACCTCCCAATCCTACGAGCAGTACTTC. Translation gives CASSPTSQSYEQYF.

The V gene is TRBV28, the J gene TRBJ2-1; possibly TRBD1 or TRBD2 for D (5 bases each). The CDR3 is made up of 15 amino acids. Trimming shortened V by 2 bases and J by 5 bases, and 13 bases separated the two germline ends. The germline V gene encodes CDR1 MDHEN and CDR2 SYDVKM. The CDR3 sequence is CASSLIGAGDNEQFF. In DNA, the CDR3 is TGTGCCAGCAGTTTAATCGGGGCTGGGGACAATGAGCAGTTCTTC.